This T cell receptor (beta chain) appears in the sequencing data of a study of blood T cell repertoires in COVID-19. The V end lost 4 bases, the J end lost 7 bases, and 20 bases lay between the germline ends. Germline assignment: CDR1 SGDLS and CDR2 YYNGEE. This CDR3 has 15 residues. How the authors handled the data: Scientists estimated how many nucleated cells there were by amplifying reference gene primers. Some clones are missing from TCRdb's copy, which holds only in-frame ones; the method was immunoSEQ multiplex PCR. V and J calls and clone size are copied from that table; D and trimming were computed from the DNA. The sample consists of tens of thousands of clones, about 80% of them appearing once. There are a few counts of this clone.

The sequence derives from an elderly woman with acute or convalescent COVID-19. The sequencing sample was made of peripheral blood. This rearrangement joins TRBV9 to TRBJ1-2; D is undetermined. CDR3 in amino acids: CASSPPHRDLGGYTF. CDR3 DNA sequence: TGTGCCAGCAGCCCCCCGCATCGGGATCTCGGTGGCTACACCTTC.